The 7 T cell receptor beta chains listed next were all sequenced from one sample in a study of blood T cells in healthy people across ages. With a J-beta primer mix and a sample-barcoded 5' primer, a second PCR ran about 7 to 12 cycles. TCRdb re-derived calls from the 5' RACE reads in MiXCR, one entry per CDR3 protein. The data contain hundreds of thousands of distinct CDR3 sequences, roughly a quarter of them singletons. The sample was also reused in another study, on T cells of mothers and their children.

The sample comprised blood. Receptors were obtained from a boy aged 2-15 years in good health.

The chain has TRBV7-9 and TRBJ2-7; TRBD2 agrees at 9 bases. The J call is in doubt because the DNA end fits TRBJ2-1 better. The CDR3 extends over 13 amino acids. The germline gives CDR1 SEHNR, CDR2 FQNEAQ (reference sequence). In DNA form, the CDR3 reads TGTGCCAGCAGCTTTGTAGCGGGGGATGAGCAGTTCTTC. It encodes CASSFVAGDEQFF.

The chain links TRBV29-1 to TRBJ2-1, with D hard to call. Deletions cut 3 bases from V and 0 bases from J, with 9 bases between. CDR1 and CDR2 from the germline V gene are SQVTM and ANQGSEA. The CDR3 is made up of 14 amino acids. CDR3 sequence reads: CSVDPYGSYNEQFF. CDR3 DNA: TGCAGCGTTGACCCCTACGGCTCCTACAATGAGCAGTTCTTC.

This clonotype has only a few counts. The gene calls are TRBV12-1 and TRBJ2-7. TRBV12-1 is shown as a pseudogene. The CDR3 runs to 16 residues. The chain's CDR3 is CASRVSSPSEHYEQYF. The DNA for the CDR3 is TGTGCCAGCAGAGTTAGCTCTCCTAGCGAGCACTACGAGCAGTACTTC.

This clonotype was counted only a few times. In DNA, the CDR3 is TGTGCCAGCAGCTACGGGACTAGCGGGCCTCCCTACGAGCAGTACTTC. This encodes CASSYGTSGPPYEQYF. The chain couples TRBV6-5 to TRBJ2-7, with 12 bases that match TRBD2. V dropped 6 bases and J dropped 2; count of bases not matched to a gene: 8. Germline CDR1 and CDR2: MNHEY and SVGAGI. CDR3 length equals 16 residues.

This clonotype turned up a few times. The chain couples TRBV20-1 to TRBJ2-1, with D unresolved. The CDR3 contains 14 residues. With 0 bases removed from V and 7 bases from J, the gap between germline ends came to 13 bases. Per the germline V gene, CDR1 is DFQATT and CDR2 is SNEGSKA (reference sequence). CDR3 sequence (DNA): TGCAGTGCTAGAGATCGGCATCGCCCAAATGAGCAGTTCTTC. Translation gives CSARDRHRPNEQFF.

The chain carries TRBV4-2 and TRBJ2-5, with 8 positions matching TRBD2. Germline loops: CDR1 LGHNA, CDR2 YNFKEQ. The CDR3 loop spans 16 amino acids. With V trimmed by 4 bases and J by 1 base, 8 bases remained unmatched. CDR3 in DNA: TGTGCCAGCAGCCGCTCCACCGGGGGGGCCCAAGAGACCCAGTACTTC. Translating it yields CASSRSTGGAQETQYF.

Only a few counts were recorded for this clonotype. The V gene is TRBV29-1, the J gene TRBJ1-2, with D hard to call. CDR1 and CDR2 (germline): SQVTM, ANQGSEA. The CDR3 is made up of 13 amino acids. The V and J ends lost 5 bases and 5 bases respectively, with 15 bases between them. DNA of the CDR3: TGCAGCGTTCCAACAGAAGGAGGATATGGCTACACCTTC. This codes for CSVPTEGGYGYTF.